The next 15 T cell receptor beta chains were all read from a single sample in a study of early T cells in non-severe SARS-CoV-2 infection. One entry per CDR3 protein results from TCRdb running MiXCR on the 5' RACE reads. The repertoire has 53,000 or so distinct CDR3 sequences, 7.7% of them found once; the top ten carry 5% to 6.5%. The sample consisted of whole blood. Every receptor here comes from an adult who was a healthcare worker with PCR-confirmed SARS-CoV-2 infection or an uninfected control (not recorded which).

V usage is TRBV11-2 and J usage is TRBJ1-4; 9 bases agree with TRBD1. Germline loops: CDR1 SGHAT, CDR2 FQNNGV. The CDR3 runs to 16 residues. V trimming: 2 bases; J trimming: 10 bases; junction bases outside the gene matches: 11. CDR3 bases: TGTGCCAGCAGCTTACACCCCGGGACAGGGACCGGAAAACTGTTTTTT. It is translated as CASSLHPGTGTGKLFF.

This clonotype was counted a few times. CDR3: CASSLSDRYNSPLHF. The CDR3 DNA follows: TGTGCCAGCAGCTTAAGCGACAGATATAATTCACCCCTCCACTTT. The chain has TRBV7-8 and TRBJ1-6; D perhaps matches TRBD1 (5 bases). With 2 bases removed from V and 4 bases from J, the gap between germline ends came to 9 bases. There are 15 residues in the CDR3. Germline V gene sequence: CDR1 SGHVS, CDR2 FQNEAQ.

The chain combines TRBV18 with TRBJ2-7, with TRBD1 as a possible D gene (6 bases). This CDR3 has 13 residues. Per the germline V gene, CDR1 is KGHSH and CDR2 is LQKENI. Trimming took 5 bases from V and 3 from J, leaving 11 bases between them. CDR3 sequence: CASSKDSLYEQYF. The CDR3 DNA reads as TGTGCCAGCTCAAAGGACAGCCTCTACGAGCAGTACTTC.

The gene calls are TRBV7-8 and TRBJ2-1, with 11 bases matching TRBD2. Trimming cost V 1 base and J 0 bases; bases outside gene matches: 5. This CDR3 region has 18 residues. CDR1 is SGHVS, CDR2 FQNEAQ, per germline. CDR3 DNA sequence: TGTGCCAGCAGCTTAGAGGGACTAGCGGTTAGCTCCTACAATGAGCAGTTCTTC. This translates into CASSLEGLAVSSYNEQFF.

This clonotype came up a few times. The chain combines TRBV20-1 with TRBJ2-5; the D is unclear. Looked up from germline, CDR1 is DFQATT and CDR2 is SNEGSKA (reference sequence). The CDR3 is 14 residues long. Trimming took off 0 bases at V and 2 bases at J, with 10 bases between the two ends. CDR3 loop: CSAREPGEQETQYF. DNA of the CDR3: TGCAGTGCTAGAGAGCCGGGTGAACAAGAGACCCAGTACTTC.

This clonotype was observed at least ten times. The CDR3 DNA reads as TGTGCCACCAGTGAAAACAGGGCCCCCACAGATACGCAGTATTTT. Its translation: CATSENRAPTDTQYF. The V gene is TRBV24-1, the J gene TRBJ2-3; D is perhaps TRBD1 (6 bases). This CDR3 comprises 15 residues. With 4 bases removed from V and 2 bases from J, the gap between germline ends came to 12 bases. CDR1 is KGHDR, CDR2 SFDVKD, per germline.

This clonotype was seen many times. The chain couples TRBV28 to TRBJ1-2; a weak D match, TRBD1 (5 bases). The V end lost 5 bases, the J end lost 3 bases, and 10 bases lay between the germline ends. CDR1 is MDHEN and CDR2 is SYDVKM in the germline V gene. CDR3 length equals 13 residues. CDR3 DNA sequence: TGTGCCAGCAGTATCGGACAACACTATGGCTACACCTTC. Translating gives CASSIGQHYGYTF.

This clonotype was seen at least ten times. The CDR3 is CASSPGAGTNYGYTF. In DNA, the CDR3 is TGTGCCAGCTCACCAGGGGCCGGGACTAACTATGGCTACACCTTC. This sequence joins TRBV18 and TRBJ1-2; D may be TRBD1 (5 bases). CDR3 length equals 15 residues. Deletions cut 2 bases from V and 0 bases from J, with 10 bases between. The germline CDR1 and CDR2 sequences are KGHSH and LQKENI.

The table lists this clonotype with a few counts. The chain links TRBV11-2 to TRBJ2-7; the D gene is possibly TRBD1 (6 bases). V was clipped by 0 bases and J by 2 bases, with 11 bases between them. The CDR3 has 15 amino acids. Germline V gene sequence: CDR1 SGHAT, CDR2 FQNNGV. CDR3 sequence (DNA): TGTGCCAGCAGCTTAGATCTGGGACAACCCTACGAGCAGTACTTC. Translation gives CASSLDLGQPYEQYF.

The chain employs TRBV7-3 and TRBJ1-1, with TRBD1 matching 7 bases. The CDR3 spans 13 residues. V gave up 5 bases and J gave up 11 bases; unmatched junction bases: 11. Germline assignment: CDR1 SGHTA and CDR2 FQGTGA. The chain's CDR3 is CASSPTTGSYAFF. The CDR3 bases are TGTGCCAGCAGCCCAACGACAGGGTCTTATGCTTTCTTT.

This clonotype was recorded at least ten times. The CDR3 nucleotides are TGTGCCAGCAGCCAGAGCCAATTGAACACTGAAGCTTTCTTT. It specifies CASSQSQLNTEAFF. The chain joins TRBV3-1 to TRBJ1-1; D gene ambiguous. The CDR3 is made up of 14 amino acids. V lost 3 bases and J lost 0, with 8 bases in between. Germline V lookup: CDR1 LGHDT, CDR2 YNNKEL (reference sequence). The complete variable domain, with remaining parts taken from reference TRBV3-1 and TRBJ1-1, reads DTAVSQTPKYLVTQMGNDKSIKCEQNLGHDTMYWYKQDSKKFLKIMFSYNNKELIINETVPNRFSPKSPDKAHLNLHINSLELGDSAVYFCASSQSQLNTEAFFGQGTRLTVV.

The sample holds a few counts of this clonotype. The chain links TRBV4-2 to TRBJ2-1; 13 bases align to TRBD2. J gave up 6 bases and V 3 bases, and 2 bases lay outside the gene matches. The CDR3 contains 15 residues. Germline CDR1 LGHNA, CDR2 YNFKEQ. CDR3: CASSHTSGGANEQFF. For the CDR3, the DNA is TGTGCCAGCAGCCATACTAGCGGGGGGGCCAATGAGCAGTTCTTC.

This clonotype was counted a few times. The DNA is left out, because the CDR3 cannot be placed on it with certainty; the CDR3 is given as TCRdb lists it. The chain is built from TRBV5-1 and TRBJ2-3; TRBD1, the D gene given by the table, was not confirmed from the DNA. Germline assignment: CDR1 SGHRS and CDR2 YFSETQ. The CDR3 numbers 15 amino acids, ends counted. The CDR3 sequence: CASSLPRGRQIRSIF.

This clonotype was seen at least ten times. The rearrangement joins TRBV11-2 to TRBJ2-1; D uncertain. The CDR3 loop spans 15 amino acids. CDR1 and CDR2 from the germline V gene are SGHAT and FQNNGV. Between the trimmed V and J ends, which lost 4 bases and 4 bases, there was a span of 14 bases. For the CDR3, the DNA is TGTGCCAGCAGCTACGAATCGGGCGCGTACAATGAGCAGTTCTTC. Encoded protein: CASSYESGAYNEQFF.

At least ten counts were recorded for this clonotype. The rearrangement uses TRBV20-1 and TRBJ2-7; D is unclear. Deletions cut 0 bases from V and 8 bases from J, with 11 bases between. CDR1 DFQATT and CDR2 SNEGSKA come from the germline V gene (reference sequence). This CDR3 spans 12 amino acids. In DNA form, the CDR3 reads TGCAGTGCTAGAGATCCCCCGACCCAGCAGTACTTC. Translation gives CSARDPPTQQYF.